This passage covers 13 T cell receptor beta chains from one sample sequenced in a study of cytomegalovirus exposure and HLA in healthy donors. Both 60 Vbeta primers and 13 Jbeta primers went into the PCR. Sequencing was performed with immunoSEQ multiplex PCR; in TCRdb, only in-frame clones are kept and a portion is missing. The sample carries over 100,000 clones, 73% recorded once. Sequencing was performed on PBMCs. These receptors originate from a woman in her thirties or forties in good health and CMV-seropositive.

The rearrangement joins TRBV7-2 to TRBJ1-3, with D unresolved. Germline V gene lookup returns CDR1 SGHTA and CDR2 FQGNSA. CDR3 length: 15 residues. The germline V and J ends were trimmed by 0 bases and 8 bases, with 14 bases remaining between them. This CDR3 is CASSLAVDYGYTIYF. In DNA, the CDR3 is TGTGCCAGCAGCTTAGCCGTAGATTACGGGTACACCATATATTTT.

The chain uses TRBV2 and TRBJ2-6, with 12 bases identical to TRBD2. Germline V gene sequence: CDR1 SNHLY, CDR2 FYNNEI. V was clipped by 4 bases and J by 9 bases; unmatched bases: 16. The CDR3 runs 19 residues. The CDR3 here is CASSGGASGRGAGGNVLTF. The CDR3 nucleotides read TGTGCCAGCAGTGGAGGGGCTAGCGGGAGGGGAGCGGGAGGCAACGTCCTGACTTTC.

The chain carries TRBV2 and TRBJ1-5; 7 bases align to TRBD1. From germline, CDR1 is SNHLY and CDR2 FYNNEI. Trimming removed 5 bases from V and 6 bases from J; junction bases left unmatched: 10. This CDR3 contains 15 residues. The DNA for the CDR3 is TGTGCCAGCAGTTTGGGACAGTTAAGTAGTCAGCCCCAGCATTTT. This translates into CASSLGQLSSQPQHF.

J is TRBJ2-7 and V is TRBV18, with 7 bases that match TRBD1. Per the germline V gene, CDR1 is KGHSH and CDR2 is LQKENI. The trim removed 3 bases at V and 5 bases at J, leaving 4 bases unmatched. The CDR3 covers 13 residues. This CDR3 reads CASSPGQGDEQYF. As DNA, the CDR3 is TGTGCCAGCTCACCGGGTCAGGGGGACGAGCAGTACTTC.

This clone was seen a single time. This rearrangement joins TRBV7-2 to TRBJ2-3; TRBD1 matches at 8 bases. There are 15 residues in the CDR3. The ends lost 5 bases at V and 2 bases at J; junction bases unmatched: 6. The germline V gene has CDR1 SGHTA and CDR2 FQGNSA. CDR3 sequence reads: CASSIGQGYTDTQYF. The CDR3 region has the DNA TGTGCCAGCAGCATTGGACAGGGTTACACAGATACGCAGTATTTT.

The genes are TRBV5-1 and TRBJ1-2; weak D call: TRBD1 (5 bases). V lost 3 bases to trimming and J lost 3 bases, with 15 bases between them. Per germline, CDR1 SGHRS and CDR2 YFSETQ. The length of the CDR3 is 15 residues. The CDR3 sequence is CASSWAAGPDYGYTF. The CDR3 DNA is TGCGCCAGCAGCTGGGCGGCAGGGCCGGACTATGGCTACACCTTC.

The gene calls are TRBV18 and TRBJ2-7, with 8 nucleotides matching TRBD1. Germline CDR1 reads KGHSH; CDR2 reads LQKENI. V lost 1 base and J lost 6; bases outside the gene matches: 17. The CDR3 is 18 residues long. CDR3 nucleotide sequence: TGTGCCAGCTCACCACTGGGGGACCACGACAGGGGTTCAGGCGAGCAGTACTTC. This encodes CASSPLGDHDRGSGEQYF.

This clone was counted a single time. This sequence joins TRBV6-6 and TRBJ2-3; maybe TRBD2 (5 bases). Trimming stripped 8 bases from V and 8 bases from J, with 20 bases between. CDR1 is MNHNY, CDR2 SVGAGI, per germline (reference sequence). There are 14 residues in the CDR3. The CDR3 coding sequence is TGTGCCAGCTCTGAAGGGTCAGCGGTGGGTACGCAGTATTTT. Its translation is CASSEGSAVGTQYF.

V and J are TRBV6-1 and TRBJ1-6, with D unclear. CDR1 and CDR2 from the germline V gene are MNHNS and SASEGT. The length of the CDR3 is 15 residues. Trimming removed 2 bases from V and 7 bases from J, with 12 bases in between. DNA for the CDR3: TGTGCCAGCAGTGAATGGGCCAGACAAAATTCACCCCTCCACTTT. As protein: CASSEWARQNSPLHF.

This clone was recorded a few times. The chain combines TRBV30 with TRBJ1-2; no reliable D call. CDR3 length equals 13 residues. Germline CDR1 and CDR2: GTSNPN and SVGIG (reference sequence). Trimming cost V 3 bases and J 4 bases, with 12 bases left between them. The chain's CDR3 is CAWRADSSYGYTF. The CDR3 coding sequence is TGTGCCTGGAGGGCGGACTCGAGCTATGGCTACACCTTC.

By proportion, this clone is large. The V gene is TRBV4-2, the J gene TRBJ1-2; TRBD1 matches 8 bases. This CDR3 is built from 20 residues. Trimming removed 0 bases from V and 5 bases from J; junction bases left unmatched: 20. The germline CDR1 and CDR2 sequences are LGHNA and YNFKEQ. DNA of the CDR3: TGTGCCAGCAGCCAAGAAGGGTCCCCCCTGACAGGGGAGGTTACTTATGGCTACACCTTC. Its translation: CASSQEGSPLTGEVTYGYTF.

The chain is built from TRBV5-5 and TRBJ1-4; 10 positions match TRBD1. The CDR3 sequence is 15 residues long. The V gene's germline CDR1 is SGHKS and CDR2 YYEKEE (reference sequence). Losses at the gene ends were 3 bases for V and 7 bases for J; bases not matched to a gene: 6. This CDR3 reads CASSSKTGGGEKLFF. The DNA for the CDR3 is TGTGCCAGCAGCTCGAAGACAGGGGGCGGTGAAAAACTGTTTTTT.

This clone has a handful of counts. The CDR3: CASNPTASSGNTIYF. The CDR3 nucleotides are TGTGCCAGCAACCCGACAGCCTCCTCTGGAAACACCATATATTTT. The V and J genes are TRBV7-9 and TRBJ1-3, with TRBD1 as a possible D gene (5 bases). The CDR3 has 15 amino acids. The germline gives CDR1 SEHNR, CDR2 FQNEAQ (reference sequence). Trimming took 7 bases from V and 0 from J, leaving 13 bases between them.